This T cell receptor (beta chain) was identified in a study of T cells in Graves' hyperthyroidism and ophthalmopathy. V was clipped by 3 bases and J by 1 base, with 12 bases between them. The CDR3 covers 14 residues. Germline CDR1 is SQVTM and CDR2 is ANQGSEA. TCR beta CDR3 regions were amplified from RNA transcripts. The HTBI primer set served for first-round RT-PCR of the TCR CDR3. TCRdb itself ran the multiplex PCR reads through MiXCR, one entry per CDR3 protein. The data contain about 590,000 distinct CDR3 sequences, 15% to 19% of them singletons. This clonotype was detected ten times or more. Material for sequencing was blood. The sequence was collected from a woman aged 25 to 39 with Graves' hyperthyroidism. The chain uses TRBV29-1 and TRBJ1-1; D gene uncertain. For the CDR3, the DNA is TGCAGCGTTGAGTTGGGATTGGCGAACACTGAAGCTTTCTTT. The encoded protein is CSVELGLANTEAFF.